These T cell receptor beta chains were read from a single sample in a study of Ad26.COV2.S vaccination and SARS-CoV-2 variants. Clones were sequenced by immunoSEQ multiplex PCR, and TCRdb holds only the in-frame ones, with some missing. The repertoire consists of 350,000 to 400,000 clones, with 89% occurring once and the leading ten covering about 1.9%. Sequencing used peripheral blood, obtained in a trial of Ad26.COV2.S vaccine versus placebo. The receptors were sampled from a person aged 18-65 years who received the Ad26.COV2.S COVID-19 vaccine or a placebo. CDR3s include the opening cysteine and the closing phenylalanine or tryptophan. Fields, in order: D gene, clone size, V gene, J gene, CDR3 DNA, CDR3 protein. D genes are given only for firm matches. Not every row has a clone size; where given, it reads once, few, many or a size class.

>.|.|TRBV15|TRBJ1-6
TGTGCCACCAGCAGAGTCAGCGGGAGCTCCTATAATTCACCCCTCCACTTT
CATSRVSGSSYNSPLHF
>.|.|TRBV28|TRBJ1-1
TGTGCCAGCAGTTTCCCCGGGCAGACGACATTCACTGAAGCTTTCTTT
CASSFPGQTTFTEAFF
>.|.|TRBV20-1|TRBJ1-1
TGCAGTGCTAGTTTCCCGATGAGGAGGAACACTGAAGCTTTCTTT
CSASFPMRRNTEAFF
>TRBD2|.|TRBV6-2/TRBV6-3|TRBJ2-5
TGTGCCAGCAGTCGCGGGGGGTGGGGCCCAGAGACCCAGTACTTC
CASSRGGWGPETQYF
>.|.|TRBV11-3|TRBJ2-2
TGTGCCAGCAGCTTGGGGACACATCCCGTAACCGGGGAGCTGTTTTTT
CASSLGTHPVTGELFF
>.|once|TRBV18|TRBJ2-7
TGTGCCAGCTCACCAACCGGGACACCCTACGAGCAGTACTTC
CASSPTGTPYEQYF
>.|.|TRBV6-4|TRBJ1-2
TGTGCCAGCAGTGACTCTACAGCGGAAGGCTACACCTTC
CASSDSTAEGYTF
>.|.|TRBV2|TRBJ2-7
TGTGCCAGCAGACCGGGTCCTTCCTACGAGCAGTACTTC
CASRPGPSYEQYF
>.|.|TRBV19|TRBJ1-2
TGTGCCAGTAGTACCGACCTCGTATGGGGCTACACCTTC
CASSTDLVWGYTF
>TRBD1|.|TRBV28|TRBJ1-2
TGTGCAACAGGGGGCCGCGGCTATGGCTACACCTTC
CATGGRGYGYTF
>.|once|TRBV12-3/TRBV12-4|TRBJ1-5
TGTGCCAGCAGTTTTGGGGGTGAGCCCCAGCATTTT
CASSFGGEPQHF
>.|.|TRBV5-1|TRBJ2-5
TGCGCCAGCAGCTCTTCAGGGGTCGGGGAGACCCAGTACTTC
CASSSSGVGETQYF
>TRBD2|once|TRBV10-1|TRBJ2-1
TGCGCCAGCAGGGCCCCGGGACTAGCGGGCCGGAGGGAGCAGTTCTTC
CASRAPGLAGRREQFF
>.|.|TRBV7-8|TRBJ2-3
TGTGCCAGCACCCCTTTCGGCGGGATAACGCAGTATTTT
CASTPFGGITQYF
>.|.|TRBV6-1|TRBJ2-5
TGTGCCAGCAGTGAAGCTGGGAAGACCCAGTACTTC
CASSEAGKTQYF
>.|.|TRBV5-1|TRBJ2-5
TGCGCCAGCAGCTTCGACGGGAGAGGGACCCAGTACTTC
CASSFDGRGTQYF
>.|.|TRBV3-1/TRBV3-2|TRBJ2-4
TGTGCCAGCAGCCATGGGGCAGGGGATAACATTCAGTACTTC
CASSHGAGDNIQYF
>.|once|TRBV11-3|TRBJ2-3
TGTGCCAGCAGCGCCCACAGAGGGGTAGATACGCAGTATTTT
CASSAHRGVDTQYF
>.|.|TRBV5-1|TRBJ2-1
TGCGCCAGCGGGGGCGCGCTTGGACTCAATGAGCAGTTCTTC
CASGGALGLNEQFF
>.|.|TRBV2|TRBJ2-5
TGTGCCAGCAGTGAAATCAGGGGGGGCCCCCAAGAGACCCAGTACTTC
CASSEIRGGPQETQYF
>.|.|TRBV7-8|TRBJ1-5
TGTGCCAGCAGCTTAGAATCCGGTCAGCCCCAGCATTTT
CASSLESGQPQHF
>TRBD1|.|TRBV6-1|TRBJ1-1
TGTGCCAGCAGTGAAGTGACAGGGAGGAGGGCTGAAGCTTTCTTT
CASSEVTGRRAEAFF
>TRBD2|.|TRBV7-2|TRBJ2-1
TGTGCCAGCAGCGCGAGATCTAGCGGGTACAATGAGCAGTTCTTC
CASSARSSGYNEQFF
>TRBD1|.|TRBV6-5|TRBJ2-7
TGTGCCAGCAAGTCAGCCCGGGACAGACCTTACGAGCAGTACTTC
CASKSARDRPYEQYF
>.|.|TRBV5-6|TRBJ1-3
TGTGCCAGCAGCTTGAGGATGGGCCACACCATATATTTT
CASSLRMGHTIYF
>.|.|TRBV5-4|TRBJ1-4
TGTGCCAGCAGCTCTTTCTCCCCCCTCCTCTCAACTAATGAAAAACTGTTTTTT
CASSSFSPLLSTNEKLFF
>TRBD1|.|TRBV3-1/TRBV3-2|TRBJ1-2
TGTGCCAGCAGCCAAGACCGATCCGGGACAGCCTATGGCTACACCTTC
CASSQDRSGTAYGYTF
>.|.|TRBV6-5|TRBJ2-7
TGTGCCAGCGGCGCCATTACCGAGCAGTACTTC
CASGAITEQYF
>.|.|TRBV28|TRBJ1-4
TGTGCCAGCAGTATGGACAGTATTAATGAAAAACTGTTTTTT
CASSMDSINEKLFF
>.|.|TRBV28|TRBJ2-7
TGTGCCAGCAGCCCACGTTCCTACGAGCAGTACTTC
CASSPRSYEQYF
>TRBD2|once|TRBV28|TRBJ2-1
TGTGCCAGCAGTTTATTGGGGGGGAGGGAATACAATGAGCAGTTCTTC
CASSLLGGREYNEQFF
>.|.|TRBV11-2|TRBJ2-3
TGTGCCAGCAGCTTAGGCCGCATCACAGATACGCAGTATTTT
CASSLGRITDTQYF
>.|.|TRBV14|TRBJ2-7
TGTGCCAGCAGCCAAGTAAGCTACGAGCAGTACTTC
CASSQVSYEQYF
>TRBD2|.|TRBV5-1|TRBJ2-7
TGCGCCAGCAGCCTGACTAGCGGGAGGGTCTACGAGCAGTACTTC
CASSLTSGRVYEQYF
>.|few|TRBV7-2|TRBJ2-7
TGTGCCAGCAGCTTCGCCCGACCGGGCCACGAGCAGTACTTC
CASSFARPGHEQYF
>TRBD2|.|TRBV7-2|TRBJ2-5
TGTGCCAGCAGCCTACAAACCGGGACTAGAGGGGAGACCCAGTACTTC
CASSLQTGTRGETQYF
>TRBD1|.|TRBV10-2|TRBJ1-2
TGCGCCAGCAGTGAGGCCACAGGGGTCTATGGCTACACCTTC
CASSEATGVYGYTF
>.|once|TRBV3-1/TRBV3-2|TRBJ1-5
TGTGCCAGCAGCCGGGGGGCAGGATTTCCCCATCAGCCCCAGCATTTT
CASSRGAGFPHQPQHF
>.|.|TRBV6-1|TRBJ1-1
TGTGCCAGCAGTGAGTCGCACACTGAAGCTTTCTTT
CASSESHTEAFF
>TRBD2|.|TRBV4-2|TRBJ2-7
TGTGCCAGCAGCCAAGATCTCCAGCGGGGCAACGTAGGCGAGCAGTACTTC
CASSQDLQRGNVGEQYF
>.|.|TRBV10-2|TRBJ1-6
TGCGCCAGCAGTGAAGGAGCCCTGGTGGGTTCACCCCTCCACTTT
CASSEGALVGSPLHF
>.|once|TRBV5-1|TRBJ1-1
TGCGCCAGCAGCTTGTTTTCAGGTTCCACTGAAGCTTTCTTT
CASSLFSGSTEAFF
>TRBD2|.|TRBV5-1|TRBJ2-1
TGCGCCAGCAGCCTCACAGCGGGAGGGGCGTACAATGAGCAGTTCTTC
CASSLTAGGAYNEQFF